This TCR beta chain appears in the sequencing data of a study of OX40 agonist ivuxolimab in advanced cancers. Study overall: Subjects had a mean age of approximately 60 years, with a range of 23 to 79; more than 75% were male.

In the case of this clone: Its antigen remains unknown.

Autoimmune disease history or systemic immunosuppression excluded patients. This table comes from immunoSEQ multiplex PCR, and its TCRdb copy is limited to in-frame clones, with some not included. The sample lists about 48,000 clones, around 84% seen once, with around 1.1% in the top ten. Study outcomes and limitations: Averaged across samples, CD8+ T cells carried more expanded clones than CD4+ did. Clonal expansion was seen in CD4+ and CD8+ blood T cells by week 6 at 0.1 to 3.0 mg/kg.

The CDR3 length is 14 residues. V shed 6 bases and J shed 1 base, with 12 bases lying between them. CDR1 ENHRY and CDR2 SYGVKD come from the germline V gene. The chain uses TRBV10-3 and TRBJ1-1; a weak D match, TRBD1 (6 bases). This receptor was taken from an adult with an advanced solid tumor such as melanoma, head and neck, liver or kidney cancer. Source: CD4+ or CD8+ T cells sorted from blood, taken in a trial of the OX40 agonist ivuxolimab. CDR3: CAIRRQDSNTEAFF. CDR3 sequence (DNA): TGTGCCATCAGGAGACAGGACTCGAACACTGAAGCTTTCTTT.